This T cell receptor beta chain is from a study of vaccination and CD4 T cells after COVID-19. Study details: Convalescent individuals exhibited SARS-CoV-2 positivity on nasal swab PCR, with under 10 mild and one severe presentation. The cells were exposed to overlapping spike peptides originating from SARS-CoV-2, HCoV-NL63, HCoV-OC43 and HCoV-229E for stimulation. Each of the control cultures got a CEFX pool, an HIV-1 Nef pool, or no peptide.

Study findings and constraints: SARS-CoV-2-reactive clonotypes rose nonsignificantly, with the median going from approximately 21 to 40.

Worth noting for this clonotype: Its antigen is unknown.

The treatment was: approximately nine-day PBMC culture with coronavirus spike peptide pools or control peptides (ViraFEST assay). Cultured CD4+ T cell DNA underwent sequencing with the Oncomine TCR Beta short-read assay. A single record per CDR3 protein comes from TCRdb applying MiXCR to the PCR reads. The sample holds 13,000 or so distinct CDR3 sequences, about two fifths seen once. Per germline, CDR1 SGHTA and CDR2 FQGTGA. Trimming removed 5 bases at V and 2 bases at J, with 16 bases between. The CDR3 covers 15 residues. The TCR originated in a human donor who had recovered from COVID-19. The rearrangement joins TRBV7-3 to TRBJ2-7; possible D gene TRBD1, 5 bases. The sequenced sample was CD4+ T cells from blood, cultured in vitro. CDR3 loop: CASSNPDSLPYEQYF. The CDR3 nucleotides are TGTGCCAGCAGCAACCCTGACAGCCTTCCCTACGAGCAGTACTTC.